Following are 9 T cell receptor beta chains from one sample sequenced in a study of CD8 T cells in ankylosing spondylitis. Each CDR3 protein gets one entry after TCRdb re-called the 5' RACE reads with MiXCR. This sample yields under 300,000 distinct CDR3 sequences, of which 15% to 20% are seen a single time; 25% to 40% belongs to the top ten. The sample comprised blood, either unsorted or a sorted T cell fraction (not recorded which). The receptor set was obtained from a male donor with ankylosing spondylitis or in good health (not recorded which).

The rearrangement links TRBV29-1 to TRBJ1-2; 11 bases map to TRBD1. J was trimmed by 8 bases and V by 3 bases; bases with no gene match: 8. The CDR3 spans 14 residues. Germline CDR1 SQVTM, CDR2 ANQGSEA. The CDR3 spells CSVDEGQGVRGYTF. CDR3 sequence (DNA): TGCAGCGTTGATGAGGGACAGGGGGTGAGGGGCTACACCTTC.

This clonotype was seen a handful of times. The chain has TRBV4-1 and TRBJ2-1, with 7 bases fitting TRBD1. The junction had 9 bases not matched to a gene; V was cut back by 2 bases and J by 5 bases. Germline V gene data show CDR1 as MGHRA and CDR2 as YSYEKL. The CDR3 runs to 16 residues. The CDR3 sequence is CASSQQHSGQNNEQFF. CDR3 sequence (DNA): TGCGCCAGCAGCCAACAACACTCGGGACAGAACAATGAGCAGTTCTTC.

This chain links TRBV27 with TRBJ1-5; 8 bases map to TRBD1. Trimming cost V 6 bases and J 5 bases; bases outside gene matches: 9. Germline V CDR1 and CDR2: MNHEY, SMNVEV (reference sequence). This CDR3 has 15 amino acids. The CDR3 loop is CASSQIRGQHQPQHF. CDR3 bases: TGTGCCAGCAGCCAGATCAGGGGGCAACATCAGCCCCAGCATTTT.

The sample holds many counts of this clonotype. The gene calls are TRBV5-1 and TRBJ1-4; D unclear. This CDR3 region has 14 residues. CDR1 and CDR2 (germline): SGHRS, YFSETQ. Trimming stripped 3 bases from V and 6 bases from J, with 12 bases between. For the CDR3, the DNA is TGCGCCAGCAGCTCCGGCCTGTCTGATGAAAAACTGTTTTTT. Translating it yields CASSSGLSDEKLFF.

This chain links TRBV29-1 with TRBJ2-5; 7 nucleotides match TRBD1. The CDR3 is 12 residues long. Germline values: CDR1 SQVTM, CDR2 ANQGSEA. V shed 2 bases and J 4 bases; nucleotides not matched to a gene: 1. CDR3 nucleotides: TGCAGCGTTGAAAAGGGGGCAGAGACCCAGTACTTC. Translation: CSVEKGAETQYF. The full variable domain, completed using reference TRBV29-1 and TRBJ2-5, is SAVISQKPSRDICQRGTSLTIQCQVDSQVTMMFWYRQQPGQSLTLIATANQGSEATYESGFVIDKFPISRPNLTFSTLTVSNMSPEDSSIYLCSVEKGAETQYFGPGTRLLVL.

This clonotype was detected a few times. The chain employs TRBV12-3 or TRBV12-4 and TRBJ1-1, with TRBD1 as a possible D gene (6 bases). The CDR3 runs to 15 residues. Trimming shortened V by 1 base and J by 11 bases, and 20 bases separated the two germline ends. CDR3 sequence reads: CASSLEAEGGIRAFF. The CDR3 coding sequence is TGTGCCAGCAGTTTAGAAGCCGAGGGGGGGATTCGGGCTTTCTTT.

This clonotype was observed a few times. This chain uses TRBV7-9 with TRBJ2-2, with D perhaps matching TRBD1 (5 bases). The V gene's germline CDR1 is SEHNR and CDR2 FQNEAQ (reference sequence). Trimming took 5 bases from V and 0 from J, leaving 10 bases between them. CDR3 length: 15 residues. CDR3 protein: CASSPRTTNTGELFF. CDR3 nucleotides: TGTGCCAGCAGCCCCCGGACAACGAACACCGGGGAGCTGTTTTTT.

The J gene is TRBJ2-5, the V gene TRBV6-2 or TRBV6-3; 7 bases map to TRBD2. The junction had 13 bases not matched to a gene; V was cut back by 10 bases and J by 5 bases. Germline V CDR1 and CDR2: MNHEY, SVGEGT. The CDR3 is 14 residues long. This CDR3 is CAIVSGAPGETQYF. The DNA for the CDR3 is TGTGCCATCGTCAGCGGGGCCCCAGGGGAGACCCAGTACTTC.

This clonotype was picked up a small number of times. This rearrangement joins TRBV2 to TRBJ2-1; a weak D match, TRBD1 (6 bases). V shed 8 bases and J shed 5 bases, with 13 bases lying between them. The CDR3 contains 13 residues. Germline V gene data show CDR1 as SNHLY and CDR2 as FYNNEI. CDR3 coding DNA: TGTGCCAGCCCCGGGGACAAAAACAATGAGCAGTTCTTC. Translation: CASPGDKNNEQFF.